This T cell receptor (beta chain) was obtained from a study of response to subunit inactivated influenza vaccine. The study's findings and limits: Each seasonal flu vaccination may recruit only limited new T cells, authors suggested.

Turning to this clonotype: The antigen is unknown.

TCRdb itself ran the RT-PCR reads through MiXCR, one entry per CDR3 protein. The sample carries about 500,000 distinct CDR3 sequences, about 15% recorded once. Unmatched junction bases numbered 13, after V lost 5 bases and J lost 4 bases. The germline CDR1 and CDR2 sequences are MNHNS and SASEGT. This CDR3 spans 17 amino acids. This sequence joins TRBV6-1 and TRBJ2-1, with 8 positions matching TRBD2. The specimen was CD4+ T cells sorted from PBMCs, collected about 24 months after vaccination. The TCR originated in a man between 50 and 70 years old who received an inactivated influenza vaccine. Written as DNA, the CDR3 is TGTGCCAGCAGTCGCCCACTAGCGGCCACAGGGTACAATGAGCAGTTCTTC. Its protein is CASSRPLAATGYNEQFF.